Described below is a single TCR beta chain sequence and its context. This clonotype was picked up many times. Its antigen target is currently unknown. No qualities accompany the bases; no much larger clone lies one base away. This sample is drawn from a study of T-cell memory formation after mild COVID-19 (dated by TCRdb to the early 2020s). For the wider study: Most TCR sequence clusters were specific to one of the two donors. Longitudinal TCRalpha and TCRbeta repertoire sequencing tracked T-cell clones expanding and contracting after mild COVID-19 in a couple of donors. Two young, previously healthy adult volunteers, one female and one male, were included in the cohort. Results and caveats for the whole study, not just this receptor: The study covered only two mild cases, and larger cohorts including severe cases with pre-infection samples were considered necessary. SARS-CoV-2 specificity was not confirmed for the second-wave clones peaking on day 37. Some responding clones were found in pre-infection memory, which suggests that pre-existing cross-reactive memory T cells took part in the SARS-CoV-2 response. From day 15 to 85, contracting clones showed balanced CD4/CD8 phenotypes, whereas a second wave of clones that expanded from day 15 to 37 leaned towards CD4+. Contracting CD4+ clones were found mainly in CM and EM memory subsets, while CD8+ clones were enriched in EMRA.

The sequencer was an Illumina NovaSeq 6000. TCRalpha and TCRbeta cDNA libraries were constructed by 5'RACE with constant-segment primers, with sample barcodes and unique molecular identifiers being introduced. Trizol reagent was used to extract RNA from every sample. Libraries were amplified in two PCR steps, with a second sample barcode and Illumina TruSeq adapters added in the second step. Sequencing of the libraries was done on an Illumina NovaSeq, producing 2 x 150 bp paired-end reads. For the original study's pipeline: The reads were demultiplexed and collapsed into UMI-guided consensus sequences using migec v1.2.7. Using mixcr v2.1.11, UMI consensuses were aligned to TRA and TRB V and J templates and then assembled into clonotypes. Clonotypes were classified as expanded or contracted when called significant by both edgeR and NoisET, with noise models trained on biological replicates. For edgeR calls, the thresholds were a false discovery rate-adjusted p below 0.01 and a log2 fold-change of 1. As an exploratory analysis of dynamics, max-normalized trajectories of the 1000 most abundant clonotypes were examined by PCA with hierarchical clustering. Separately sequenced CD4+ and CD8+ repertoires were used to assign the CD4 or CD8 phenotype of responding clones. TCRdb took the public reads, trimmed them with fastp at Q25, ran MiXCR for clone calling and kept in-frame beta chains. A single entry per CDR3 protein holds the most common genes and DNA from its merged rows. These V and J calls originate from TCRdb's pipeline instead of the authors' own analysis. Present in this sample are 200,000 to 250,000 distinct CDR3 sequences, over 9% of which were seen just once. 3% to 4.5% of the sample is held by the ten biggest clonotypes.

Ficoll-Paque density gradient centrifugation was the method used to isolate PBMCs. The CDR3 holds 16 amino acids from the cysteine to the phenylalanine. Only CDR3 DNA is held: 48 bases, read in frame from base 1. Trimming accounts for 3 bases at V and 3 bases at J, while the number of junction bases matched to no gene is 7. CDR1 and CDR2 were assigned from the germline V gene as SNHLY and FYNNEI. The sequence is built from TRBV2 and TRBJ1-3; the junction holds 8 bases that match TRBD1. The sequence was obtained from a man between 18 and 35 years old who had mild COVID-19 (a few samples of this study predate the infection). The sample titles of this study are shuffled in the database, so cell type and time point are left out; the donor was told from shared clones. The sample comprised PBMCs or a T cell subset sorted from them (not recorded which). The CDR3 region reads CASSDRTGRFGNTIYF. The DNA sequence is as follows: TGTGCCAGCAGTGATAGGACAGGGAGGTTTGGAAACACCATATATTTT.